This T cell receptor (beta chain) is drawn from a study of T cell responses to AZD1222 COVID-19 vaccine. TCRdb's table, derived via immunoSEQ multiplex PCR, lists solely in-frame clones and lacks some. Of around 250,000 clones listed, approximately 93% are singletons. Overall study results and limits: Vaccination with two AZD1222 doses was followed by a rise in Spike-specific TCR breadth and depth. Females outnumbered males among donors, who were mostly white British; clonal diversity was possibly underestimated.

The germline CDR1 and CDR2 sequences are SGHVS and FNYEAQ. CDR3 length: 13 amino acids. V shed 4 bases, J shed 4 bases, and the junction held 3 bases outside the gene matches. Of note for this clone: Its matching antigen is unknown.

This sequence originates from an adult in good health. The input for sequencing was peripheral blood, taken on day 0 of AZD1222 vaccination. J is TRBJ2-7 and V is TRBV7-6; 8 bases agree with TRBD2. The CDR3 coding sequence is TGTGCCAGCAGCTCTTCGGGGGGGTACGAGCAGTACTTC. This sequence encodes CASSSSGGYEQYF.